This T cell receptor beta chain is drawn from a study of T cells in Graves' hyperthyroidism and ophthalmopathy. Study overall: Blood was drawn when the patient was first diagnosed and still untreated. Study-level results: Ophthalmopathy was told apart from stable hyperthyroidism by a 13 V-J model.

Diagnostic decisions used clinical symptoms, serum thyroxine and TRAb, thyroid ultrasound and orbital computed tomography. The CDR3 totals 15 residues. Germline-derived CDR1 and CDR2 are KGHSH and LQKENI. The ends were cut back, 6 bases at V and 10 bases at J, with 24 bases in the middle. TCR beta CDR3 sequences were amplified from RNA transcripts. The primer set for the first-round RT-PCR of the TCR CDR3 was HTBI. TCRdb re-called the multiplex PCR reads through MiXCR, storing one row per CDR3 protein. In the table there are about 320,000 distinct CDR3 sequences, around 17% of which are singletons. This clonotype was counted many times. Antigen unknown.

Sequencing was done on a sample of blood. The chain is built from TRBV18 and TRBJ1-1; TRBD1 is a possible D gene (6 bases). The receptor was derived from a man in his thirties or forties with Graves' hyperthyroidism. The CDR3 sequence is CASSQPGQSQGGAFF. The CDR3 DNA reads as TGTGCCAGCTCCCAACCAGGCCAATCCCAAGGGGGAGCTTTCTTT.